The 13 T cell receptor beta chains presented below share a single source sample, sequenced in a study of regulatory T cells in long-lasting Graves disease. In building TCR beta libraries, iRepertoire HTBI primers were used together with Arm-PCR of CDR3 regions. TCRdb used MiXCR to reprocess the multiplex PCR reads, holding one entry per CDR3 protein. The data contain about 210,000 distinct CDR3 sequences, roughly 19% of them seen just once; the ten biggest clones take up approximately 10%. Time point in this sample: newly diagnosed GD, antithyroid drugs for less than 3 months. PBMC-derived RNA was used for the TCR library. These sequences were also reported in another study, on T cells in Graves' hyperthyroidism and ophthalmopathy.

The specimen comprised peripheral blood mononuclear cells (PBMCs), sampled at new diagnosis, from a patient treated with antithyroid drugs. The receptors here all came from a woman aged 25 to 39 with Graves disease.

The rearrangement links TRBV28 to TRBJ1-1; D may be TRBD1 (6 bases). Germline-derived CDR1 and CDR2 are MDHEN and SYDVKM. The CDR3 has 20 amino acids. V lost 4 bases and J 5 bases, leaving 32 bases between the germline ends. This CDR3 is CASSSARLFRGATSVTEAFF. The CDR3 bases are TGTGCCAGCAGTTCCGCCCGACTTTTTCGGGGGGCGACGAGTGTTACTGAAGCTTTCTTT.

V and J are TRBV19 and TRBJ2-7, with 12 bases lining up with TRBD2. This CDR3 comprises 17 residues. V was clipped by 3 bases and J by 2 bases; unmatched bases: 8. Germline lookup yields CDR1 LNHDA and CDR2 SQIVND (reference sequence). The CDR3 DNA is TGTGCCAGTAGTATTGTTTCGCTAGCGGGAGGGCCCTACGAGCAGTACTTC. Translating it yields CASSIVSLAGGPYEQYF.

This clonotype has at least ten counts. The chain carries TRBV7-3 and TRBJ2-2; D is unresolved. Germline-derived CDR1 and CDR2 are SGHTA and FQGTGA. The CDR3 loop spans 15 amino acids. The germline V and J ends were trimmed by 6 bases and 3 bases, with 14 bases remaining between them. The CDR3 spells CASRPPDQYTGELFF. The CDR3 DNA reads TGTGCCAGCAGACCACCGGACCAATACACCGGGGAGCTGTTTTTT.

This clonotype was recorded many times. The chain combines TRBV11-2 with TRBJ2-5, with 9 bases that match TRBD2. Germline loops: CDR1 SGHAT, CDR2 FQNNGV. The CDR3 runs 15 residues. Trimming removed 1 base from V and 4 bases from J; junction bases left unmatched: 4. CDR3 DNA sequence: TGTGCCAGCAGCTTAGTAGCGGGGGCCGGAGAGACCCAGTACTTC. This encodes CASSLVAGAGETQYF. The complete variable domain, with remaining parts taken from reference TRBV11-2 and TRBJ2-5, reads EAGVAQSPRYKIIEKRQSVAFWCNPISGHATLYWYQQILGQGPKLLIQFQNNGVVDDSQLPKDRFSAERLKGVDSTLKIQPAKLEDSAVYLCASSLVAGAGETQYFGPGTRLLVL.

This clonotype has more than one count but fewer than ten. The chain has TRBV19 and TRBJ2-1; the match to TRBD2 covers 11 bases. The CDR3 runs to 14 residues. The germline gives CDR1 LNHDA, CDR2 SQIVND (reference sequence). J lost 6 bases, V lost 8 bases, and 6 bases had no gene match. The CDR3 here is CASADSGRANEQFF. The CDR3 DNA follows: TGTGCCAGTGCGGATAGCGGGAGGGCCAATGAGCAGTTCTTC.

This clonotype was counted at least ten times. The chain carries TRBV6-1 and TRBJ2-2, with 7 nucleotides matching TRBD2. Germline loops: CDR1 MNHNS, CDR2 SASEGT. J lost 6 bases, V lost 7 bases, and 11 bases had no gene match. This CDR3 has 15 amino acids. The CDR3 nucleotides are TGTGCCAGCAAAGATCGCCAGGGAGGGTCCGGGGAGCTGTTTTTT. It is translated as CASKDRQGGSGELFF.

Comments on this clonotype: A far larger clone is a single base away, which makes a read error likely. The chain is built from TRBV27 and TRBJ1-5; 9 bases agree with TRBD1. This CDR3 comprises 14 residues. CDR1 is MNHEY, CDR2 SMNVEV, per germline (reference sequence). V shed 7 bases, J shed 6 bases, and the junction held 7 bases outside the gene matches. In nucleotides, the CDR3 is TGTGCCAGCAATTGGGACAGGGTTACTCAGCCCCAGCATTTT. It specifies CASNWDRVTQPQHF.

This chain links TRBV30 with TRBJ1-2, with 7 bases lining up with TRBD1. The CDR3 sequence is 15 residues long. The germline V gene encodes CDR1 GTSNPN and CDR2 SVGIG (reference sequence). Trimming cost V 7 bases and J 4 bases; bases outside gene matches: 15. In DNA form, the CDR3 reads TGTGCCTACTACCCCCGCGGCAGGGGGGTCTATGGCTACACCTTC. Protein: CAYYPRGRGVYGYTF.

This clonotype occurred many times. V gene TRBV12-3 or TRBV12-4 combines with J gene TRBJ1-2; TRBD1 aligns across 7 bases. CDR3 size: 12 residues. J was trimmed by 4 bases and V by 8 bases; bases with no gene match: 4. CDR3 in DNA: TGTGCCAGCGGGGGGACAGCCTATGGCTACACCTTC. Translation: CASGGTAYGYTF.

The rearrangement uses TRBV7-8 and TRBJ1-1; D remains unclear. CDR3 length: 14 amino acids. Germline V gives CDR1 SGHVS, CDR2 FQNEAQ. V lost 2 bases and J lost 5, with 12 bases in between. The CDR3 region has the DNA TGTGCCAGCAGCTTAAGGGTGGAGTGGACTGAAGCTTTCTTT. This codes for CASSLRVEWTEAFF.

This clonotype was observed at least ten times. The CDR3 sequence is CASSLTGVSRTEAFF. CDR3 in DNA: TGTGCCAGCAGCCTCACAGGGGTTAGTAGGACTGAAGCTTTCTTT. The V and J genes are TRBV27 and TRBJ1-1; 7 bases agree with TRBD1. Germline V gene sequence: CDR1 MNHEY, CDR2 SMNVEV (reference sequence). The length of the CDR3 is 15 residues. J was trimmed by 5 bases and V by 6 bases; bases with no gene match: 12.

The V gene is TRBV27, the J gene TRBJ2-7, with D perhaps matching TRBD2 (5 bases). The CDR3 is 15 residues long. Trimming stripped 6 bases from V and 3 bases from J, with 18 bases between. Germline CDR1 and CDR2: MNHEY and SMNVEV (reference sequence). The CDR3 DNA follows: TGTGCCAGCAGAGAGGGTTATGAAACGTACTACGAGCAGTACTTC. Its protein is CASREGYETYYEQYF.

This clonotype was counted ten times or more. The chain is built from TRBV24-1 and TRBJ1-1; 8 nucleotides match TRBD1. The germline V gene has CDR1 KGHDR and CDR2 SFDVKD. V trimming: 7 bases; J trimming: 2 bases; junction bases outside the gene matches: 2. The CDR3 is 13 residues long. DNA for the CDR3: TGTGCCACCAGCGACAGGGGTAACACTGAAGCTTTCTTT. It is translated as CATSDRGNTEAFF.